This is a list of T cell receptor beta chains from one sample in a study of T-cell reconstitution after alpha-beta-depleted transplantation in children. TCRdb reprocessed the PCR reads via MiXCR and lists one record per CDR3 protein. The sample holds 500,000 to 600,000 distinct CDR3 sequences, around 18% seen once. This material consisted of PBMCs from the stem cell graft donor, taken from the stem cell graft. The receptors here all came from a human donor who donated a stem cell graft to a child with acute lymphoblastic leukemia. Each CDR3 is given with its conserved first and last residue. D genes are given only for firm matches. Clone size is stated in some rows and not others, as once, few, many or a class when expanded.

V gene	D gene	J gene	clone size	CDR3 protein	CDR3 DNA
TRBV5-1	NA	TRBJ2-3	few	CASSLLWTSRRADTQYF	TGCGCCAGCAGCTTGCTTTGGACGTCACGGAGGGCAGATACGCAGTATTTT
TRBV5-1	NA	TRBJ2-7	NA	CASSLRTMSSHEQYF	TGCGCCAGCAGCTTGCGAACCATGTCATCCCACGAGCAGTACTTC
TRBV20-1	TRBD2	TRBJ2-1	few	CSARGAGTSDNEQFF	TGCAGTGCTAGGGGGGCCGGGACTAGCGACAATGAGCAGTTCTTC
TRBV4-1	NA	TRBJ2-7	NA	CASGPGLTSYEQYF	TGCGCCAGCGGTCCGGGACTGACCTCCTACGAGCAGTACTTC
TRBV5-1	NA	TRBJ1-1	NA	CASSLGIGDPNTEAFF	TGCGCCAGCAGCTTGGGGATTGGGGATCCGAACACTGAAGCTTTCTTT
TRBV13	NA	TRBJ2-5	few	CASSLRGGKETQYF	TGTGCCAGCAGCTTAAGGGGGGGGAAAGAGACCCAGTACTTC
TRBV28	TRBD1	TRBJ2-7	NA	CAIVPGQTYEQYF	TGTGCCATCGTACCGGGACAGACCTACGAGCAGTACTTC
TRBV5-1	NA	TRBJ2-1	once	CASSLDRNSYIEQFF	TGCGCCAGCAGCTTGGACAGGAACTCCTACATTGAGCAGTTCTTC
TRBV29-1	NA	TRBJ1-1	NA	CALEGLGPEAFF	TGCGCCTTGGAAGGTTTAGGGCCTGAAGCTTTCTTT
TRBV29-1	NA	TRBJ2-5	few	CSAERPPSRETQYF	TGCAGCGCCGAGAGGCCCCCGTCACGGGAGACCCAGTACTTC
TRBV7-3	TRBD1	TRBJ2-2	NA	CASSLGQGSTAELFF	TGTGCCAGCAGCTTGGGACAGGGAAGCACCGCGGAGCTGTTTTTT
TRBV5-4	TRBD2	TRBJ2-1	NA	CASSLYPTSGYNEQFF	TGTGCCAGCAGCTTGTATCCGACTAGCGGTTACAATGAGCAGTTCTTC
TRBV12-3/TRBV12-4	NA	TRBJ2-7	NA	CASSLEGTIYEQYF	TGTGCCAGCAGTTTAGAGGGCACTATCTACGAGCAGTACTTC
TRBV20-1	NA	TRBJ1-1	few	CSARARNTEAFF	TGCAGTGCTAGGGCCAGGAACACTGAAGCTTTCTTT
TRBV12-3/TRBV12-4	NA	TRBJ1-6	few	CASSLTRNYNSPLHF	TGTGCCAGCAGTTTAACGCGGAACTATAATTCACCCCTCCACTTT
TRBV5-4	TRBD1	TRBJ2-3	many	CASSLGQGHTDTQYF	TGTGCCAGCAGCTTGGGACAGGGGCACACAGATACGCAGTATTTT